The 23 T cell receptor beta chains in this list originate from one sample, sequenced in a study of vaccination effects on CD4 cells after COVID-19 (dated by TCRdb to 2021 to 2024). The library was obtained by the immunoSEQ multiplex PCR assay. In TCRdb, the immuneACCESS table is reduced to in-frame sequences with V and J assigned. These tables do not hold every clone; where another copy was compared, an unresolved V gene accounts for under half, and the others remain unexplained. Counted in this sample were about 70,000 clones; approximately 77% of them appeared once. In total, the top ten clones hold roughly 1.9% of the sample. After 10 days of culture, CD4+ T cells were isolated with the EasySep CD4+ T cell isolation kit. These receptors have no known antigen. Material: CD4+ T cells from PBMCs cultured without peptide, obtained before COVID-19 vaccination. These receptors were taken from a human donor who received a COVID-19 vaccine.

This sequence joins TRBV6-6 and TRBJ1-2, with D uncertain. V was shortened by 2 bases and J by 0 bases, with 4 bases between the two germline ends. Germline-derived CDR1 and CDR2 are MNHNY and SVGAGI (reference sequence). This CDR3 is built from 13 residues. The CDR3 DNA reads as TGTGCCAGCAGTTACGAAGCTAACTATGGCTACACCTTC. It yields the protein CASSYEANYGYTF.

The rearrangement uses TRBV7-2 and TRBJ2-6, with TRBD1 as a possible D gene (5 bases). V lost 5 bases, J lost 0 bases, and 11 bases lay in between. In germline, CDR1 is SGHTA, CDR2 FQGNSA. The CDR3 runs 16 residues. CDR3 protein: CASSPGAGSGANVLTF. Here the CDR3 DNA reads TGTGCCAGCAGCCCTGGGGCCGGCTCTGGGGCCAACGTCCTGACTTTC.

A few counts support this clone. V is TRBV6-1 and J is TRBJ2-4, with D possibly matching TRBD1 (6 bases). Trimming removed 3 bases at V and 2 bases at J, with 20 bases between. Germline V CDR1 and CDR2: MNHNS, SASEGT. There are 18 residues in the CDR3. This CDR3 is CASSEDSGGFGTKNIQYF. Written as DNA, the CDR3 is TGTGCCAGCAGTGAGGACAGTGGAGGCTTTGGAACCAAAAACATTCAGTACTTC.

The rearrangement joins TRBV25-1 to TRBJ1-4, with a possible D match to TRBD1 (5 bases). Germline CDR1 reads MGHDK; CDR2 reads SYGVNS. CDR3 length: 14 amino acids. V lost 8 bases and J 6 bases, leaving 16 bases between the germline ends. The DNA for the CDR3 is TGTGCCAGCGCCGACGGGGGGGTTGATGAAAAACTGTTTTTT. Translation: CASADGGVDEKLFF.

This rearrangement joins TRBV27 to TRBJ1-4; possible D gene TRBD1, 5 bases. The CDR3 sequence is 14 residues long. Trimming took 6 bases from V and 8 from J, leaving 16 bases between them. Germline V lookup: CDR1 MNHEY, CDR2 SMNVEV (reference sequence). The CDR3 sequence is CASSSGTGREKLFF. The CDR3 coding sequence is TGTGCCAGCAGCTCAGGGACGGGAAGGGAAAAACTGTTTTTT.

This clone appeared a few times. This chain's CDR3 is CASSRGASYEQYV. The CDR3 coding sequence is TGTGCCAGCTCACGGGGGGCTTCCTACGAGCAGTACGTC. J is TRBJ2-7 and V is TRBV18; D might be TRBD1 or TRBD2, each matching 6 bases. This CDR3 is built from 13 residues. CDR1 KGHSH and CDR2 LQKENI come from the germline V gene. Trimming cost V 4 bases and J 1 base, with 8 bases left between them.

The rearrangement uses TRBV30 and TRBJ1-5; D is ambiguous. CDR1 is GTSNPN, CDR2 SVGIG, per germline (reference sequence). Trimming stripped 2 bases from V and 3 bases from J, with 14 bases between. The CDR3 sequence is 15 residues long. CDR3 sequence: CAWSNSAGNNQPQHF. The CDR3 region has the DNA TGTGCCTGGAGTAATTCCGCTGGGAACAATCAGCCCCAGCATTTT.

The chain joins TRBV28 to TRBJ2-3; 10 nucleotides match TRBD1. V was clipped by 4 bases and J by 4 bases; unmatched bases: 8. The germline V gene encodes CDR1 MDHEN and CDR2 SYDVKM. The CDR3 loop spans 16 amino acids. Written as DNA, the CDR3 is TGTGCCAGCAGTTCCCCCGACAGGGGGCCGCCAGATACGCAGTATTTT. Protein sequence: CASSSPDRGPPDTQYF.

V usage is TRBV7-2 and J usage is TRBJ2-7, with 9 positions matching TRBD1. Germline-derived CDR1 and CDR2 are SGHTA and FQGNSA. V shed 3 bases, J shed 3 bases, and the junction held 6 bases outside the gene matches. The CDR3 sequence is 15 residues long. CDR3 loop: CASSFAWGQGYEQYV. The CDR3 nucleotides read TGTGCCAGCAGCTTCGCCTGGGGACAGGGCTACGAGCAGTACGTC.

This clone has a single count. The V and J genes are TRBV6-6 and TRBJ2-4; 8 bases agree with TRBD2. J lost 9 bases, V lost 6 bases, and 1 base had no gene match. Germline assignment: CDR1 MNHNY and CDR2 SVGAGI (reference sequence). This CDR3 has 11 residues. CDR3 protein: CASSGGGIQYF. Here the CDR3 DNA reads TGTGCCAGCAGCGGGGGGGGCATTCAGTACTTC.

In this sample, this clone turned up once. This chain connects TRBV5-1 to TRBJ2-7; 7 nucleotides line up with TRBD1. V lost 0 bases and J lost 6; bases outside the gene matches: 3. Per germline, CDR1 SGHRS and CDR2 YFSETQ. This CDR3 has 13 residues. CDR3 in DNA: TGCGCCAGCAGCTTGGAGGGGGCTGGCGAGCAGTACGTC. Protein product: CASSLEGAGEQYV.

This chain joins TRBV6-2 or TRBV6-3 and TRBJ1-4, with D unclear. The V gene lost 5 bases and the J gene lost 4 bases, with 14 bases spanning the gap. This CDR3 is built from 15 residues. Germline CDR1 reads MNHEY; CDR2 reads SVGEGT. CDR3 nucleotides: TGTGCCAGCAGTCCCGCGCGACCCCGTAATGAAAAACTGTTTTTT. Amino acids: CASSPARPRNEKLFF.

V and J are TRBV28 and TRBJ1-1; a possible D gene is TRBD1 (6 bases). Germline CDR1 is MDHEN and CDR2 is SYDVKM. There are 13 residues in the CDR3. V was clipped by 6 bases and J by 8 bases, with 16 bases between them. CDR3 sequence (DNA): TGTGCCAGCAGCCCCGGGGGACATCGAGAAGCTTTCTTT. Protein sequence: CASSPGGHREAFF. Filled out from reference TRBV28 and TRBJ1-1, the complete variable domain reads DVKVTQSSRYLVKRTGEKVFLECVQDMDHENMFWYRQDPGLGLRLIYFSYDVKMKEKGDIPEGYSVSREKKERFSLILESASTNQTSMYLCASSPGGHREAFFGQGTRLTVV.

The genes are TRBV2 and TRBJ2-7; possible D gene TRBD1, 6 bases. This CDR3 has 13 amino acids. V gave up 3 bases and J gave up 3 bases, with 9 bases separating them. Germline V lookup: CDR1 SNHLY, CDR2 FYNNEI. This chain's CDR3 is CASSDRGFYEQYV. The DNA of the CDR3 is TGTGCCAGCAGTGACAGGGGTTTCTACGAGCAGTACGTC.

This chain joins TRBV5-1 and TRBJ1-1; D uncertain. The germline V and J ends were trimmed by 5 bases and 5 bases, with 13 bases remaining between them. Germline loops: CDR1 SGHRS, CDR2 YFSETQ. The CDR3 is made up of 13 amino acids. The CDR3 protein is CASSLRFDTEAFF. The DNA for the CDR3 is TGCGCCAGCAGTCTTCGCTTCGATACTGAAGCTTTCTTT. Full variable domain (outside the CDR3, taken from reference TRBV5-1 and TRBJ1-1): KAGVTQTPRYLIKTRGQQVTLSCSPISGHRSVSWYQQTPGQGLQFLFEYFSETQRNKGNFPGRFSGRQFSNSRSEMNVSTLELGDSALYLCASSLRFDTEAFFGQGTRLTVV.

V and J are TRBV6-5 and TRBJ2-7; 7 nucleotides agree with TRBD1. The germline CDR1 and CDR2 sequences are MNHEY and SVGAGI. J gave up 6 bases and V 6 bases, and 5 bases lay outside the gene matches. This CDR3 has 12 residues. The DNA for the CDR3 is TGTGCCAGCAGGGGACAGACGCGCGAGCAGTACGTC. It translates to CASRGQTREQYV.

This rearrangement joins TRBV4-1 to TRBJ2-1; TRBD2 matches 9 bases. CDR1 is MGHRA, CDR2 YSYEKL, per germline. J lost 4 bases, V lost 0 bases, and 10 bases had no gene match. This CDR3 spans 18 amino acids. This CDR3 reads CASSQDPSLAGRYNEQFF. The DNA of the CDR3 is TGCGCCAGCAGCCAAGACCCCTCTCTAGCGGGGAGATACAATGAGCAGTTCTTC.

The CDR3 is CASSVEAREETQYF. The CDR3 DNA sequence: TGTGCCAGCAGCGTAGAAGCCAGGGAAGAGACCCAGTACTTC. The chain joins TRBV9 to TRBJ2-5; tentative D call: TRBD1 (5 bases). The V end lost 0 bases, the J end lost 3 bases, and 9 bases lay between the germline ends. The CDR3 consists of 14 residues. The germline CDR1 and CDR2 sequences are SGDLS and YYNGEE. The full variable domain, completed using reference TRBV9 and TRBJ2-5, is DSGVTQTPKHLITATGQRVTLRCSPRSGDLSVYWYQQSLDQGLQFLIQYYNGEERAKGNILERFSAQQFPDLHSELNLSSLELGDSALYFCASSVEAREETQYFGPGTRLLVL.

The CDR3 sequence: CASSSQPPKETQYF. CDR3 nucleotides: TGCGCCAGCAGCTCACAACCTCCCAAAGAGACCCAGTACTTC. The V and J genes are TRBV5-1 and TRBJ2-5; D remains unclear. V was trimmed by 3 bases and J by 3 bases, leaving 12 bases between them. The CDR3 contains 14 residues. Germline V gene lookup returns CDR1 SGHRS and CDR2 YFSETQ.

The chain joins TRBV29-1 to TRBJ1-5; maybe TRBD1 (6 bases). Germline CDR1 reads SQVTM; CDR2 reads ANQGSEA. The CDR3 is 13 amino acids. Trimming stripped 4 bases from V and 3 bases from J, with 10 bases between. The CDR3 region has the DNA TGCAGCGTTGTGGCAGGGGACAATCAGCCCCAGCATTTT. Translation gives CSVVAGDNQPQHF.

The rearrangement joins TRBV30 to TRBJ1-6; D possibly corresponds to TRBD1 (5 bases). The length of the CDR3 is 15 residues. V lost 5 bases to trimming and J lost 2 bases, with 13 bases between them. CDR1 is GTSNPN and CDR2 is SVGIG in the germline V gene (reference sequence). Here the CDR3 reads CAWSEGVPYNSPLHF. The DNA of the CDR3 is TGTGCCTGGTCAGAAGGGGTTCCCTATAATTCACCCCTCCACTTT.

The chain links TRBV6-5 to TRBJ1-5, with D maybe TRBD1 (6 bases). The CDR3 loop spans 12 amino acids. Germline CDR1 MNHEY, CDR2 SVGAGI. Trimming shortened V by 8 bases and J by 12 bases, and 17 bases separated the two germline ends. Here the CDR3 reads CASSKGDRHQHF. CDR3 nucleotides: TGTGCCAGCTCGAAGGGGGACCGTCACCAGCATTTT.

This chain links TRBV6-5 with TRBJ1-6; D might be TRBD1 (5 bases). This CDR3 has 16 residues. Germline values: CDR1 MNHEY, CDR2 SVGAGI. The V end was cut by 3 bases, the J end by 0 bases, with 9 bases between. CDR3 protein: CASSYKGSSYNSPLHF. CDR3 nucleotide sequence: TGTGCCAGCAGTTATAAGGGGAGCTCCTATAATTCACCCCTCCACTTT.